This paragraph covers one T cell receptor beta chain sequence. This clonotype has just one count. What this receptor recognizes is not known. A much larger clone lies a single base off, so this may be a read error. The data originate from a study of tumor-infiltrating lymphocytes in primary liver carcinoma (dated by TCRdb to about 2017). Background for the entire study: Between late 2015 and early 2016, about five patients in China with histopathologically diagnosed primary liver carcinoma had their tumors surgically resected. Hepatocellular carcinoma (four) or combined HCC and intrahepatic cholangiocarcinoma (one) was present in the five patients, who were three men and two women aged 30 to 69 years. Tumors of the five patients were stage T1-T3 N0M0 with maximum diameters of roughly 4.2 to 11 cm. Each sample produced roughly 3.65 to 8 million productive TCRbeta reads, and read depth showed no significant difference between tissue types. For each liver tumor, the study sampled five regions along with adjacent normal tissue and blood, and applied TCRbeta repertoire sequencing, expression microarrays and whole-exome sequencing. A total of around 35 specimens from 5 patients went through TCRbeta repertoire sequencing, namely 25 tumor regions, 5 adjacent noncancerous liver tissues and 5 peripheral blood samples. Reproducibility between technical replicate repertoires was high, with correlation coefficients above 0.95 and mean shared-clone rates approximately 0.91.

A constant-region primer and ProtoScript II reverse transcriptase were used to reverse-transcribe TCRbeta-specific cDNA from 500 ng total RNA. The TCRbeta libraries were prepared through three rounds of nested multiplex PCR following a slightly modified ARM-PCR procedure. Multiplex TRBV1-TRBV30 forward primers and a Cbeta reverse primer were used in the first two PCR rounds, each of which was run for approximately 10 cycles. Sample barcodes and Illumina adapters were added in a final 25-cycle PCR with Deep VentR polymerase. Before sequencing, amplicons of 200-500 bp were purified from gel using a QIAquick gel extraction kit. An Illumina HiSeq 2500 was used to sequence the TCRbeta amplicons with 250-bp paired-end reads. In the source study's methods: To recover full CDR3 sequences, reads were quality-trimmed using Trimmomatic v0.33 and paired reads were then merged using FLASH v1.2.11. MiGEC v1.2.1b assigned V, D and J germline segments to the rearranged TCRbeta sequences. VDJtools v1.0.0 computed clonotype statistics and Shannon-Wiener diversity indices. To cut down on sampling bias, every analysis after diversity analysis relied on just the 250 most abundant clonotypes from each sample. TCRdb redid the processing of the public reads, applying fastp at Q25 and MiXCR, and retained in-frame beta chains. All rows with the same CDR3 protein become a single entry with the most common DNA and genes. TCRdb, not the original authors, processed these V and J calls. A total of under 200,000 distinct CDR3 sequences appear in this sample, roughly two thirds of them only once. The top ten clonotypes cover 6% to 8.5% of the sample.

Trimming removed 7 bases from V and 2 bases from J, leaving 12 bases between the germline ends. Its CDR3 holds 14 amino acids, cysteine through phenylalanine. The entry retains the CDR3 DNA only, 42 bases that are in frame from base 1. Blood RNA was extracted from unsorted whole blood using TRIzol reagent, and germline DNA was obtained with the DNeasy Blood & Tissue kit. At the time of sampling, the patients had chronic HBV infection and had not received any treatment. Before surgery, 3 to 5 milliliters of peripheral blood were collected into K2EDTA tubes. Points the paper makes about the study in general: Pairs of tumor regions showed greater repertoire overlap (mean about 35%) than tumor-adjacent pairs (roughly 17%) or tumor-blood pairs (approximately 15%), which is consistent with antigen-driven expansion. Because sequencing covered only the TCR beta chain and unpaired alpha chains were not captured, true repertoire diversity is likely underestimated. Since the samples were bulk and unsorted, there was no way to compare CD4+ and CD8+ T cell repertoires. A significantly larger repertoire fraction was made up by the top 250 clones in tumors than in blood (p = 0.039). Only four or five patients were included in the study, and the authors note that the findings should be validated in a larger study.

Sequencing was carried out using peripheral blood. The receptor chain draws on TRBV12-3 or TRBV12-4 and TRBJ2-1, and possibly TRBD2, on 5 matching bases. The sequence came from a woman aged 60 to 75 with primary liver carcinoma and hepatitis B virus infection. This receptor has the CDR3 CASILALAYNEQFF. The sequenced DNA is TGTGCCAGCATCTTAGCGCTAGCCTACAATGAGCAGTTCTTC.